The 16 T cell receptor beta chains below all came from one sample that was sequenced in a study of CD8 T cells in Susac syndrome. A quantity of about 0.45 to 1 ug RNA underwent reverse transcription using random hexamers. MiXCR was run by TCRdb on the immunoSEQ multiplex PCR reads, yielding one entry per CDR3 protein. The sample has 330,000 or so distinct CDR3 sequences; 65% to 90% are singletons. Sequences were obtained from CD8+ T cells from PBMCs. Receptor source: a human donor with multiple sclerosis.

V is TRBV27 and J is TRBJ2-1; TRBD2 agrees at 10 bases. Germline CDR1 MNHEY, CDR2 SMNVEV (reference sequence). V shed 4 bases and J 5 bases; nucleotides not matched to a gene: 8. The CDR3 covers 16 residues. The CDR3 sequence: CASSSPWLAGDNEQFF. The DNA for the CDR3 is TGTGCCAGCAGTTCCCCTTGGCTAGCGGGGGACAATGAGCAGTTCTTC.

The V gene is TRBV7-9, the J gene TRBJ2-5; D is possibly TRBD1 (6 bases). The CDR3 runs 13 residues. Between the trimmed V and J ends, which lost 5 bases and 5 bases, there was a span of 12 bases. The germline gives CDR1 SEHNR, CDR2 FQNEAQ (reference sequence). CDR3 protein: CASSGDTGETQYF. The DNA for the CDR3 is TGTGCCAGCAGCGGGGACACGGGGGAGACCCAGTACTTC.

The chain employs TRBV6-5 and TRBJ1-4, with TRBD1 matching 7 bases. V was pared by 5 bases and J by 4 bases, with 7 bases of the junction left unmatched. The germline V gene has CDR1 MNHEY and CDR2 SVGAGI. CDR3 length equals 15 residues. DNA for the CDR3: TGTGCCAGCAGTCCCGGGGACAGTTATAATGAAAAACTGTTTTTT. Translating it yields CASSPGDSYNEKLFF.

The V gene is TRBV4-3, the J gene TRBJ1-2; D is ambiguous. The CDR3 runs 16 residues. V lost 0 bases and J lost 1, with 12 bases in between. Germline lookup yields CDR1 LGHNA and CDR2 YSLEER. In DNA, the CDR3 is TGCGCCAGCAGCCAAGATTATCCGGGGAATAACTATGGCTACACCTTC. This translates into CASSQDYPGNNYGYTF.

The CDR3 here is CATSRGTPTGLGTEAFF. DNA for the CDR3: TGTGCCACCAGCAGAGGCACTCCCACAGGGTTGGGCACTGAAGCTTTCTTT. The chain joins TRBV15 to TRBJ1-1; D may be TRBD1 (6 bases). Per germline, CDR1 LNHNV and CDR2 YYDKDF (reference sequence). Trimming pared 1 base from V and 4 bases from J, leaving 19 bases between. This CDR3 has 17 amino acids.

The chain is built from TRBV28 and TRBJ2-7, with TRBD1 matching over 12 bases. The germline V gene encodes CDR1 MDHEN and CDR2 SYDVKM. V dropped 5 bases and J dropped 4; count of bases not matched to a gene: 12. The CDR3 is made up of 17 amino acids. The chain's CDR3 is CASSPQPGQGARYEQYF. CDR3 bases: TGTGCCAGCAGTCCTCAGCCGGGACAGGGGGCGCGGTACGAGCAGTACTTC.

The chain joins TRBV6-2 or TRBV6-3 to TRBJ1-5, with D possibly TRBD1 on 6 matching bases. V was trimmed by 3 bases and J by 3 bases, leaving 12 bases between them. The CDR3 covers 15 residues. Germline lookup yields CDR1 MNHEY and CDR2 SVGEGT. CDR3 sequence reads: CASSYVGQNNQPQHF. CDR3 sequence (DNA): TGTGCCAGCAGTTATGTAGGACAGAACAATCAGCCCCAGCATTTT.

This clonotype came up a few times. The chain carries TRBV13 and TRBJ2-7; the match to TRBD2 covers 10 bases. Trimming cost V 2 bases and J 5 bases; bases outside gene matches: 3. The CDR3 runs to 14 residues. Germline assignment: CDR1 PRHDT and CDR2 FYEKMQ (reference sequence). CDR3 region: CASSLSSGRNEQYF. The CDR3 DNA sequence: TGTGCCAGCAGCTTATCTAGCGGGAGAAACGAGCAGTACTTC. The entire variable domain, with the rest obtained from reference TRBV13 and TRBJ2-7, is as follows: AAGVIQSPRHLIKEKRETATLKCYPIPRHDTVYWYQQGPGQDPQFLISFYEKMQSDKGSIPDRFSAQQFSDYHSELNMSSLELGDSALYFCASSLSSGRNEQYFGPGTRLTVT.

The rearrangement uses TRBV6-1 and TRBJ1-3; D perhaps matches TRBD1 (6 bases). The germline V and J ends were trimmed by 4 bases and 1 base, with 35 bases remaining between them. Germline CDR1 is MNHNS and CDR2 is SASEGT. The CDR3 consists of 23 residues. CDR3 DNA sequence: TGTGCCAGCAGTGGACGATGGTTTTTGAGGGCGTGGGACCCGGGGGCATCTGGAAACACCATATATTTT. Amino acid sequence: CASSGRWFLRAWDPGASGNTIYF.

CDR3 DNA: TGTGCCAGCAGCTTAGCCTTACAGGGGCCCAACACTGAAGCTTTCTTT. Its protein is CASSLALQGPNTEAFF. The rearrangement uses TRBV11-2 and TRBJ1-1, with TRBD1 matching over 7 bases. The germline gives CDR1 SGHAT, CDR2 FQNNGV. V was pared by 1 base and J by 2 bases, with 7 bases of the junction left unmatched. The CDR3 is made up of 16 amino acids.

The CDR3 reads CASSFGQGGGYEQYF. CDR3 coding DNA: TGTGCCAGCAGTTTCGGACAGGGAGGGGGATACGAGCAGTACTTC. V is TRBV28 and J is TRBJ2-7, with a weak D call TRBD1 (8 bases). Germline CDR1 MDHEN, CDR2 SYDVKM. V dropped 3 bases and J dropped 4 bases, with 16 bases sitting between them. The CDR3 is made up of 15 amino acids.

The chain is built from TRBV10-3 and TRBJ1-1, with D perhaps matching TRBD1 (5 bases). Germline V lookup: CDR1 ENHRY, CDR2 SYGVKD. V dropped 2 bases and J dropped 6 bases, with 10 bases sitting between them. This CDR3 contains 13 residues. The CDR3 protein is CAISESQGPEAFF. The CDR3 region has the DNA TGTGCCATCAGTGAGAGTCAGGGCCCTGAAGCTTTCTTT.

This chain joins TRBV5-6 and TRBJ2-7; 7 positions agree with TRBD1. V lost 0 bases to trimming and J lost 2 bases; unmatched junction nucleotides: 2. This CDR3 region has 14 residues. Germline-derived CDR1 and CDR2 are SGHDT and YYEEEE. CDR3 residues: CASSLGTGPYEQYF. The DNA of the CDR3 is TGTGCCAGCAGCTTGGGGACAGGTCCCTACGAGCAGTACTTC.

This clonotype came up a few times. The J gene is TRBJ2-1, the V gene TRBV7-9, with D uncertain. This CDR3 is 15 amino acids long. Trimming removed 0 bases at V and 0 bases at J, with 6 bases between. Germline lookup yields CDR1 SEHNR and CDR2 FQNEAQ (reference sequence). The CDR3 DNA reads TGTGCCAGCAGCTTAGCCATCAGCTCCTACAATGAGCAGTTCTTC. Translating it yields CASSLAISSYNEQFF.

The chain links TRBV12-3 or TRBV12-4 to TRBJ2-5; D might be TRBD2 (7 bases). CDR3 length: 15 amino acids. Trimming shortened V by 6 bases and J by 7 bases, and 21 bases separated the two germline ends. CDR3 in amino acids: CASSPRAEGEGTQYF. The CDR3 bases are TGTGCCAGCAGCCCGCGTGCTGAGGGGGAGGGGACCCAGTACTTC.

This chain's CDR3 is CATSRVVRQNRNEQFF. As DNA, the CDR3 is TGTGCCACCAGCAGAGTCGTGAGACAGAATAGGAATGAGCAGTTCTTC. The chain combines TRBV15 with TRBJ2-1; TRBD1 is a possible D gene (5 bases). Germline assignment: CDR1 LNHNV and CDR2 YYDKDF (reference sequence). Trimming took 1 base from V and 7 from J, leaving 17 bases between them. CDR3 length: 16 residues.